These 6 T cell receptor beta chains came from one sample sequenced in a study of blood T cell repertoires in COVID-19. Assay used: immunoSEQ multiplex PCR; TCRdb lists only in-frame clones, some missing. Of about 41,000 clones in the sample, about 83% were seen once. Sequencing was carried out using peripheral blood. Every receptor here comes from a woman aged 80 or over with active or convalescent COVID-19.

CDR3 protein: CASSKEGRWQETQYF. CDR3 coding DNA: TGTGCCAGTAGTAAGGAGGGTCGGTGGCAAGAGACCCAGTACTTC. The V call is TRBV19, the J call TRBJ2-5; weak D call: TRBD2 (6 bases). CDR3 size: 15 residues. Trimming pared 4 bases from V and 2 bases from J, leaving 14 bases between. Per the germline V gene, CDR1 is LNHDA and CDR2 is SQIVND (reference sequence).

The V and J genes are TRBV30 and TRBJ2-3; TRBD2 might be the D (5 bases). The CDR3 loop spans 14 amino acids. V dropped 0 bases and J dropped 6 bases, with 13 bases sitting between them. Germline-derived CDR1 and CDR2 are GTSNPN and SVGIG (reference sequence). The CDR3 DNA sequence: TGTGCCTGGAGTGTACCCCCGGGATGGGATACGCAGTATTTT. Translating gives CAWSVPPGWDTQYF.

The rearrangement links TRBV29-1 to TRBJ1-1; 8 positions agree with TRBD1. The CDR3 consists of 14 residues. Germline values: CDR1 SQVTM, CDR2 ANQGSEA. Trimming removed 4 bases from V and 4 bases from J; junction bases left unmatched: 8. CDR3 coding DNA: TGCAGCGTTGTACCGGACAGGGCTTCCACTGAAGCTTTCTTT. Amino acids: CSVVPDRASTEAFF.

The chain links TRBV6-4 to TRBJ2-7; D possibly corresponds to TRBD1 (5 bases). V was shortened by 2 bases and J by 5 bases, with 16 bases between the two germline ends. This CDR3 has 15 residues. Germline lookup yields CDR1 MRHNA and CDR2 SNTAGT. The CDR3: CASSDASQGCHEQYF. The CDR3 region has the DNA TGTGCCAGCAGTGACGCCTCGCAGGGTTGCCACGAGCAGTACTTC.

The genes are TRBV7-2 and TRBJ1-2; D is perhaps TRBD1 (5 bases). Germline-derived CDR1 and CDR2 are SGHTA and FQGNSA. This CDR3 region has 14 residues. Between the trimmed V and J ends, which lost 2 bases and 0 bases, there was a span of 7 bases. The CDR3 coding sequence is TGTGCCAGCAGCTTATTACAGGCTAACTATGGCTACACCTTC. Its translation is CASSLLQANYGYTF.

This chain connects TRBV28 to TRBJ1-5; 8 bases align to TRBD1. After removal of 1 base from V and 0 bases from J, the junction contained 5 bases not matched to a gene. From germline, CDR1 is MDHEN and CDR2 SYDVKM. The CDR3 covers 17 residues. This chain's CDR3 is CASSLLGQAYSNQPQHF. CDR3 DNA sequence: TGTGCCAGCAGTTTATTGGGACAGGCATATAGCAATCAGCCCCAGCATTTT.